Presented here are 29 T cell receptor beta chains from one specimen sequenced in a study of blood T cell repertoires in COVID-19. Here immunoSEQ multiplex PCR was the method, and the copy in TCRdb shows in-frame clones only, minus some. This table holds some 93,000 clones, approximately 82% found once. Source material: peripheral blood. The receptor source for this set is a man aged 65 to 79 with acute or convalescent COVID-19.

This chain uses TRBV28 with TRBJ1-2; no firm D call. This CDR3 contains 13 residues. Trimming removed 2 bases at V and 2 bases at J, with 6 bases between. CDR1 MDHEN and CDR2 SYDVKM come from the germline V gene. The CDR3 DNA reads as TGTGCCAGCAGTTTAAAAGCAAACTATGGCTACACCTTC. It is translated as CASSLKANYGYTF.

The CDR3 reads CASSLSLAGGYNEQFF. The CDR3 coding sequence is TGCGCCAGCAGCTTGTCCCTAGCGGGGGGATATAATGAGCAGTTCTTC. This rearrangement joins TRBV5-1 to TRBJ2-1, with 11 bases that match TRBD2. The CDR3 is made up of 16 amino acids. CDR1 is SGHRS and CDR2 is YFSETQ in the germline V gene. V lost 1 base and J lost 7; bases outside the gene matches: 7.

The chain combines TRBV5-1 with TRBJ1-2; the match to TRBD1 covers 8 bases. The V gene's germline CDR1 is SGHRS and CDR2 YFSETQ. V dropped 4 bases and J dropped 1; count of bases not matched to a gene: 9. CDR3 length: 16 residues. CDR3 DNA: TGCGCCAGCAGCCCACTGACAGGGGCCGATAACTATGGCTACACCTTC. Its protein is CASSPLTGADNYGYTF.

This clone occurred once. This rearrangement joins TRBV24-1 to TRBJ1-1; 9 nucleotides line up with TRBD1. CDR1 KGHDR and CDR2 SFDVKD come from the germline V gene. CDR3 length: 18 residues. J lost 0 bases, V lost 4 bases, and 11 bases had no gene match. The CDR3 reads CATSEGGQGGGVNTEAFF. CDR3 coding DNA: TGTGCCACCAGTGAGGGGGGACAGGGAGGAGGGGTGAACACTGAAGCTTTCTTT.

The chain combines TRBV30 with TRBJ1-2; the match to TRBD1 covers 9 bases. Germline V CDR1 and CDR2: GTSNPN, SVGIG (reference sequence). The J segment lost 6 bases and the V segment lost 3 bases, leaving 8 bases of the junction unmatched. The CDR3 is 14 residues long. CDR3 loop: CAWRLRDRDNGYTF. The CDR3 region has the DNA TGTGCCTGGAGGCTTCGGGACAGGGACAATGGCTACACCTTC. The entire variable domain, with the rest obtained from reference TRBV30 and TRBJ1-2, is as follows: SQTIHQWPATLVQPVGSPLSLECTVEGTSNPNLYWYRQAAGRGLQLLFYSVGIGQISSEVPQNLSASRPQDRQFILSSKKLLLSDSGFYLCAWRLRDRDNGYTFGSGTRLTVV.

The chain couples TRBV5-1 to TRBJ2-3, with 11 bases aligning to TRBD2. The length of the CDR3 is 15 residues. With V trimmed by 3 bases and J by 6 bases, 6 bases remained unmatched. Germline CDR1 reads SGHRS; CDR2 reads YFSETQ. The CDR3 DNA is TGCGCCAGCAGCTCCTCTAGCGGGAGGTTGGATACGCAGTATTTT. This gives the protein CASSSSSGRLDTQYF.

The genes are TRBV11-2 and TRBJ2-5, with 12 nucleotides matching TRBD2. V shed 5 bases, J shed 4 bases, and the junction held 11 bases outside the gene matches. Germline loops: CDR1 SGHAT, CDR2 FQNNGV. The CDR3 is made up of 17 amino acids. The CDR3 nucleotides are TGTGCCAGCAGCGTGGGTTCCCTAGCGGGAGGGTCAGAGACCCAGTACTTC. Amino acids: CASSVGSLAGGSETQYF. Full variable domain (rest looked up from reference TRBV11-2 and TRBJ2-5): EAGVAQSPRYKIIEKRQSVAFWCNPISGHATLYWYQQILGQGPKLLIQFQNNGVVDDSQLPKDRFSAERLKGVDSTLKIQPAKLEDSAVYLCASSVGSLAGGSETQYFGPGTRLLVL.

The CDR3 coding sequence is TGTGCCAGTAGCATTAACGGTCAGGGCCAAGAGACCCAGTACTTC. As protein: CASSINGQGQETQYF. V is TRBV19 and J is TRBJ2-5, with D possibly matching TRBD1 (5 bases). CDR1 and CDR2 (germline): LNHDA, SQIVND (reference sequence). The V gene lost 6 bases and the J gene lost 1 base, with 15 bases spanning the gap. The CDR3 is 15 amino acids.

The sample holds one count of this clone. The chain links TRBV3-1 (or the pseudogene TRBV3-2) to TRBJ1-4; no firm D call. With 3 bases removed from V and 5 bases from J, the gap between germline ends came to 7 bases. Germline loops: CDR1 LGHDT, CDR2 YNNKEL (reference sequence). The CDR3 sequence is 13 residues long. The CDR3 here is CASSHTVNEKLFF. The CDR3 DNA follows: TGTGCCAGCAGCCATACAGTAAATGAAAAACTGTTTTTT.

This clone was observed once. V and J are TRBV2 and TRBJ2-7; D call uncertain. V was cut by 2 bases and J by 2 bases, with 10 bases left in between. The CDR3 consists of 14 residues. CDR1 and CDR2 from the germline V gene are SNHLY and FYNNEI. CDR3 loop: CASSESPGPYEQYF. CDR3 DNA sequence: TGTGCCAGCAGTGAAAGTCCTGGCCCCTACGAGCAGTACTTC.

The genes are TRBV29-1 and TRBJ2-5; TRBD2 might be the D (5 bases). Germline V gene sequence: CDR1 SQVTM, CDR2 ANQGSEA. This CDR3 spans 11 amino acids. V lost 3 bases to trimming and J lost 3 bases, with 5 bases between them. This CDR3 is CSVEGEETQYF. Written as DNA, the CDR3 is TGCAGCGTTGAGGGAGAAGAGACCCAGTACTTC.

The chain links TRBV7-2 to TRBJ2-7, with D uncertain. V dropped 1 base and J dropped 3 bases, with 7 bases sitting between them. The CDR3 is 13 residues long. Germline lookup yields CDR1 SGHTA and CDR2 FQGNSA. The CDR3 bases are TGTGCCAGCAGCTTAGTCAGTGTCTACGAGCAGTACTTC. Residues: CASSLVSVYEQYF.

V gene TRBV9 combines with J gene TRBJ2-1, with 15 bases aligning to TRBD2. Trimming took 3 bases from V and 11 from J; bases not matched to a gene: 6. Germline assignment: CDR1 SGDLS and CDR2 YYNGEE. The CDR3 length is 15 residues. The CDR3 DNA reads as TGTGCCAGCAGCGCCGCCGGGACTAGCGGGAGGAAGCAGTTCTTC. It yields the protein CASSAAGTSGRKQFF.

The V and J genes are TRBV12-3 or TRBV12-4 and TRBJ2-7; a weak D match, TRBD1 (5 bases). Trimming pared 6 bases from V and 0 bases from J, leaving 6 bases between. This CDR3 has 12 amino acids. This CDR3 reads CASRGRSYEQYF. The CDR3 DNA is TGTGCCAGCAGGGGGCGCTCCTACGAGCAGTACTTC.

The chain links TRBV24-1 to TRBJ2-5; maybe TRBD2 (6 bases). Trimming pared 3 bases from V and 2 bases from J, leaving 12 bases between. This CDR3 contains 15 residues. Germline CDR1 KGHDR, CDR2 SFDVKD. The CDR3, as DNA: TGTGCCACCAGTGATCCTGGGACTCCACAAGAGACCCAGTACTTC. Protein sequence: CATSDPGTPQETQYF.

This chain links TRBV9 with TRBJ1-1; D unclear. The CDR3 extends over 16 amino acids. Trimming left V 3 bases short and J 3 bases short, with 18 bases between. From germline, CDR1 is SGDLS and CDR2 YYNGEE. CDR3 nucleotides: TGTGCCAGCAGCGCGATCCCCAACTTCCGGGACACTGAAGCTTTCTTT. It specifies CASSAIPNFRDTEAFF. Drawing the rest from reference TRBV9 and TRBJ1-1, the complete variable domain is DSGVTQTPKHLITATGQRVTLRCSPRSGDLSVYWYQQSLDQGLQFLIQYYNGEERAKGNILERFSAQQFPDLHSELNLSSLELGDSALYFCASSAIPNFRDTEAFFGQGTRLTVV.

The CDR3 bases are TGTGCCAGCAGCTTTCTCAGGGGTAGCACTGAAGCTTTCTTT. Translation gives CASSFLRGSTEAFF. This chain connects TRBV11-1 to TRBJ1-1, with a possible D match to TRBD1 (6 bases). Between the trimmed V and J ends, which lost 3 bases and 4 bases, there was a span of 12 bases. Germline CDR1 is SGHAT and CDR2 is FQDESV (reference sequence). This CDR3 region has 14 residues.

V usage is TRBV7-3 and J usage is TRBJ2-3; D might be TRBD2 (6 bases). The CDR3 consists of 18 residues. V lost 4 bases and J 3 bases, leaving 23 bases between the germline ends. Germline values: CDR1 SGHTA, CDR2 FQGTGA. CDR3 region: CASSSPRDSGVLTDTQYF. CDR3 nucleotide sequence: TGTGCCAGCAGCTCACCCCGGGACTCCGGGGTATTAACAGATACGCAGTATTTT.

V gene TRBV2 combines with J gene TRBJ1-4; TRBD1 aligns across 10 bases. Germline CDR1 and CDR2: SNHLY and FYNNEI. The CDR3 length is 14 residues. Trimming at V came to 6 bases and at J to 8 bases, leaving 6 bases not matched to a gene. DNA for the CDR3: TGTGCCAGCAGGAGCGACAGGGGGCGCGAAAAACTGTTTTTT. Its protein is CASRSDRGREKLFF.

This chain links TRBV11-3 with TRBJ2-6; 9 nucleotides match TRBD1. Germline CDR1 and CDR2: SGHNT and YENEEA. The CDR3 runs to 18 residues. V shed 4 bases, J shed 0 bases, and the junction held 7 bases outside the gene matches. DNA of the CDR3: TGTGCCAGCAGCTCGAAAGGGACAGGGAGCTCTGGGGCCAACGTCCTGACTTTC. Its translation: CASSSKGTGSSGANVLTF.

The V call is TRBV12-3 or TRBV12-4, the J call TRBJ2-3, with no clear D. V lost 6 bases and J lost 0, with 4 bases in between. The CDR3 spans 12 residues. The CDR3 DNA reads TGTGCCAGCAGCTTTAGCACAGATACGCAGTATTTT. It specifies CASSFSTDTQYF.

This sequence joins TRBV9 and TRBJ2-3; maybe TRBD1 (6 bases). The V gene's germline CDR1 is SGDLS and CDR2 YYNGEE. This CDR3 region has 16 residues. V lost 3 bases, J lost 10 bases, and 24 bases lay in between. The CDR3 DNA sequence: TGTGCCAGCAGCGGCAGGGGCTGGACCCGCCAGGACGCGCAGTATTTT. Translating gives CASSGRGWTRQDAQYF.

This clone showed up just a few times. The chain couples TRBV2 to TRBJ1-5, with 7 bases aligning to TRBD1. Germline CDR1 reads SNHLY; CDR2 reads FYNNEI. The CDR3 covers 13 residues. J gave up 7 bases and V 11 bases, and 11 bases lay outside the gene matches. CDR3 sequence reads: CAWRGQAVQPQHF. CDR3 DNA sequence: TGTGCCTGGAGGGGGCAGGCCGTACAGCCCCAGCATTTT.

V and J are TRBV12-3 or TRBV12-4 and TRBJ1-2; D possibly corresponds to TRBD1 (5 bases). This CDR3 region has 13 residues. V was cut by 6 bases and J by 4 bases, with 12 bases left in between. The CDR3 nucleotides read TGTGCCAGCAGGTCGACAGTTCCCTATGGCTACACCTTC. Its translation is CASRSTVPYGYTF.

DNA of the CDR3: TGTGCCAGCAGTAAACAGGGTGCATACACCGGGGAGCTGTTTTTT. Translated, it gives CASSKQGAYTGELFF. The chain uses TRBV27 and TRBJ2-2, with D tentatively TRBD1 (6 bases). V dropped 5 bases and J dropped 3 bases, with 13 bases sitting between them. CDR3 size: 15 residues. Germline V lookup: CDR1 MNHEY, CDR2 SMNVEV (reference sequence).

The V call is TRBV6-5, the J call TRBJ1-3, with TRBD1 matching 10 bases. The CDR3 extends over 14 amino acids. Germline V gene lookup returns CDR1 MNHEY and CDR2 SVGAGI. Unmatched junction bases numbered 7, after V lost 6 bases and J lost 8 bases. CDR3 region: CASSHGTGDDTIYF. The DNA of the CDR3 is TGTGCCAGCAGCCACGGGACAGGGGACGACACCATATATTTT.

This rearrangement joins TRBV27 to TRBJ1-1; 9 positions match TRBD1. CDR1 and CDR2 (germline): MNHEY, SMNVEV (reference sequence). The junction had 7 bases not matched to a gene; V was cut back by 4 bases and J by 1 base. The CDR3 is made up of 16 amino acids. The CDR3: CASSYRGRGRNTEAFF. CDR3 in DNA: TGTGCCAGCAGTTACAGGGGGCGGGGGCGGAACACTGAAGCTTTCTTT.

The V call is TRBV7-9, the J call TRBJ2-6; D perhaps matches TRBD2 (5 bases). CDR1 and CDR2 from the germline V gene are SEHNR and FQNEAQ (reference sequence). CDR3 length: 14 amino acids. The ends were cut back, 8 bases at V and 0 bases at J, with 8 bases in the middle. CDR3 amino acids: CASSEASGANVLTF. The CDR3 DNA reads TGTGCCAGCTCGGAGGCCTCTGGGGCCAACGTCCTGACTTTC.

DNA for the CDR3: TGTGCCAGTACCCCTAGCGGGAGGTACCCCTACAATGAGCAGTTCTTC. Protein: CASTPSGRYPYNEQFF. J is TRBJ2-1 and V is TRBV19; 11 bases map to TRBD2. CDR1 is LNHDA and CDR2 is SQIVND in the germline V gene (reference sequence). This CDR3 comprises 16 residues. Germline trimming cut 7 bases from V and 2 bases from J; bases unmatched to any gene: 7.